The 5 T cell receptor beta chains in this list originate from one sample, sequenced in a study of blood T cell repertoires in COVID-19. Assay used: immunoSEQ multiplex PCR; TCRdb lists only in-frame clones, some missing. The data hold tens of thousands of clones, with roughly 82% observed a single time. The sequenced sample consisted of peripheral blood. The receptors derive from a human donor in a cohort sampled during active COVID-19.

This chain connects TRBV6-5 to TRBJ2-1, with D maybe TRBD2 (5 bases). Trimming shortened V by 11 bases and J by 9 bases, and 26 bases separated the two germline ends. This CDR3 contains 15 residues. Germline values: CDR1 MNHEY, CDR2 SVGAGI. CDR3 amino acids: CACSSSLGSRGEQFF. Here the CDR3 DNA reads TGTGCCTGCTCATCTTCGCTGGGGAGTCGGGGTGAGCAGTTCTTC.

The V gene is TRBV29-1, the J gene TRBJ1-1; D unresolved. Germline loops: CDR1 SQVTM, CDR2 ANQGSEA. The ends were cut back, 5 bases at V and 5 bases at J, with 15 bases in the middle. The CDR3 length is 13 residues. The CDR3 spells CSVRKIGGTEAFF. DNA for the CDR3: TGCAGCGTTAGGAAGATCGGCGGAACTGAAGCTTTCTTT.

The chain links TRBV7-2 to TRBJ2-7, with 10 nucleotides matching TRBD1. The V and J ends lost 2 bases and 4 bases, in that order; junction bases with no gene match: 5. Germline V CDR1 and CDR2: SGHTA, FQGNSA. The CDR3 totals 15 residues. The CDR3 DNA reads TGTGCCAGCAGCTTACAGACAGGGGGCGTTTACGAGCAGTACTTC. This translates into CASSLQTGGVYEQYF.

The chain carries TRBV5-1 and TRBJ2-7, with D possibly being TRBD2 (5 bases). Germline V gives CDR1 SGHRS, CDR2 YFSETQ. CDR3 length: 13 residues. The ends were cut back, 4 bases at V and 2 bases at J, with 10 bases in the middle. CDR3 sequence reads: CASSLGGTYEQYF. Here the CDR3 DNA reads TGCGCCAGCAGCCTAGGAGGAACCTACGAGCAGTACTTC.

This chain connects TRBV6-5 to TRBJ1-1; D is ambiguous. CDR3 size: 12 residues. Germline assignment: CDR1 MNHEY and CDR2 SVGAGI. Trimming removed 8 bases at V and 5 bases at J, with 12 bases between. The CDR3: CASSNSLTEAFF. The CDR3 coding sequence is TGTGCCAGCTCAAACAGCCTAACTGAAGCTTTCTTT.